Below, 15 T cell receptor beta chains from the same sample are listed, as sequenced in a study of breast tumors, draining lymph nodes, adjacent tissues. TCRdb processed the multiplex PCR reads anew with MiXCR; each CDR3 protein has one entry. Found here are 200,000 to 300,000 distinct CDR3 sequences, over 25% of them singletons; the top ten hold more than 1%. Samples came from axillary lymph nodes draining the breast cancer. The sequenced material came from axillary lymph node tissue. These receptors were obtained from a female donor with breast cancer. Some clones in this sample may be carry-over from other donors' samples.

The gene calls are TRBV11-2 and TRBJ2-7; maybe TRBD2 (5 bases). Deletions cut 5 bases from V and 6 bases from J, with 17 bases between. CDR1 SGHAT and CDR2 FQNNGV come from the germline V gene. This CDR3 has 14 residues. The CDR3 reads CASSPRISASEQYF. The CDR3 DNA reads as TGTGCCAGCAGCCCTCGGATTAGCGCGAGCGAGCAGTACTTC. Together with reference TRBV11-2 and TRBJ2-7, the CDR3 gives the full variable domain: EAGVAQSPRYKIIEKRQSVAFWCNPISGHATLYWYQQILGQGPKLLIQFQNNGVVDDSQLPKDRFSAERLKGVDSTLKIQPAKLEDSAVYLCASSPRISASEQYFGPGTRLTVT.

This clonotype was detected many times. The chain joins TRBV20-1 to TRBJ1-2; D not resolved. The V gene's germline CDR1 is DFQATT and CDR2 SNEGSKA (reference sequence). The germline V and J ends were trimmed by 1 base and 0 bases, with 6 bases remaining between them. The CDR3 loop spans 13 amino acids. CDR3: CSARVGPNYGYTF. The CDR3 bases are TGCAGTGCTAGAGTCGGACCTAACTATGGCTACACCTTC.

At least ten counts were recorded for this clonotype. V gene TRBV20-1 combines with J gene TRBJ1-6, with D unclear. The ends were cut back, 0 bases at V and 0 bases at J, with 6 bases in the middle. CDR1 and CDR2 (germline): DFQATT, SNEGSKA (reference sequence). CDR3 length equals 15 residues. CDR3 in amino acids: CSARDSSSYNSPLHF. The CDR3 nucleotides read TGCAGTGCTAGAGACAGCAGCTCCTATAATTCACCCCTCCACTTT.

This clonotype came up many times. The chain joins TRBV19 to TRBJ2-7; 7 bases agree with TRBD2. This CDR3 contains 17 residues. V shed 7 bases, J shed 4 bases, and the junction held 19 bases outside the gene matches. CDR1 is LNHDA and CDR2 is SQIVND in the germline V gene (reference sequence). DNA for the CDR3: TGTGCCAGTAAAAACGGTGGAATGGCGGGAGCTTGGTACGAGCAGTACTTC. This codes for CASKNGGMAGAWYEQYF.

This clonotype was seen many times. The rearrangement joins TRBV5-1 to TRBJ2-2; D is unresolved. There are 13 residues in the CDR3. From germline, CDR1 is SGHRS and CDR2 YFSETQ. V dropped 1 base and J dropped 14 bases, with 15 bases sitting between them. The CDR3 loop is CASSLLLETILFF. CDR3 DNA sequence: TGCGCCAGCAGCTTGCTCCTGGAGACGATCCTGTTTTTT.

This clonotype occurred many times. The rearrangement joins TRBV20-1 to TRBJ1-5, with 7 bases lining up with TRBD1. After removal of 4 bases from V and 7 bases from J, the junction contained 10 bases not matched to a gene. The CDR3 sequence is 14 residues long. Germline CDR1 reads DFQATT; CDR2 reads SNEGSKA (reference sequence). The CDR3 bases are TGCAGTGCTAAGACAGGGATTGGAGGGCAGCCCCAGCATTTT. Its protein is CSAKTGIGGQPQHF.

This clonotype was seen at least ten times. The genes are TRBV7-9 and TRBJ2-5, with a weak D call TRBD2 (5 bases). Trimming stripped 7 bases from V and 2 bases from J, with 26 bases between. The length of the CDR3 is 18 residues. Germline assignment: CDR1 SEHNR and CDR2 FQNEAQ (reference sequence). The DNA for the CDR3 is TGTGCCAGCACCCCCATGGCCGGGAAAAGCTCGGTACAAGAGACCCAGTACTTC. It translates to CASTPMAGKSSVQETQYF.

This clonotype has a count of ten or more. The chain joins TRBV7-9 to TRBJ2-7; a possible D gene is TRBD1 (6 bases). The V gene lost 8 bases and the J gene lost 5 bases, with 19 bases spanning the gap. The CDR3 contains 14 residues. Germline V gives CDR1 SEHNR, CDR2 FQNEAQ (reference sequence). The CDR3 DNA reads TGTGCCAGCTCAAAGGGGGAGTCCCTTAACGAGCAGTACTTC. It translates to CASSKGESLNEQYF.

This clonotype appeared many times. This chain connects TRBV7-3 to TRBJ2-2; 8 nucleotides line up with TRBD2. Germline V gene data show CDR1 as SGHTA and CDR2 as FQGTGA. CDR3 length: 17 amino acids. The V segment lost 4 bases and the J segment 5 bases; nucleotides outside the gene matches: 12. The CDR3 sequence is CASSSPGVASGTGELFF. CDR3 sequence (DNA): TGTGCCAGCAGCTCCCCCGGCGTGGCTAGCGGGACCGGGGAGCTGTTTTTT.

This clonotype was seen many times. The chain is built from TRBV5-1 and TRBJ2-1, with 7 bases fitting TRBD1. The CDR3 is 12 amino acids. Trimming cost V 4 bases and J 7 bases; bases outside gene matches: 2. CDR1 is SGHRS and CDR2 is YFSETQ in the germline V gene. As DNA, the CDR3 is TGCGCCAGCAGCAACAGGGGTAATGAGCAGTTCTTC. Protein sequence: CASSNRGNEQFF. Full variable domain (outside the CDR3, taken from reference TRBV5-1 and TRBJ2-1): KAGVTQTPRYLIKTRGQQVTLSCSPISGHRSVSWYQQTPGQGLQFLFEYFSETQRNKGNFPGRFSGRQFSNSRSEMNVSTLELGDSALYLCASSNRGNEQFFGPGTRLTVL.

This clonotype was seen ten or more times. One end of the junction fails to match germline, which may point to a read error. J is TRBJ2-3 and V is TRBV4-2, with a possible D match to TRBD1 (6 bases). The CDR3 runs 16 residues. The germline gives CDR1 LGHNA, CDR2 YNFKEQ. The CDR3 protein is CASSPQGDGPGHVQYF. CDR3 sequence (DNA): TGCGCCAGCAGCCCACAGGGTGACGGCCCCGGCCACGTGCAGTATTTT.

This clonotype was observed a handful of times. The chain uses TRBV30 and TRBJ2-1, with 15 bases identical to TRBD2. Trimming removed 5 bases from V and 9 bases from J; junction bases left unmatched: 5. Per germline, CDR1 GTSNPN and CDR2 SVGIG (reference sequence). CDR3 length equals 14 residues. The CDR3 protein is CAWGLAGGPGEQFF. In DNA form, the CDR3 reads TGTGCCTGGGGACTAGCGGGAGGGCCGGGTGAGCAGTTCTTC.

This clonotype was counted only a few times. CDR3 nucleotides: TGTGCCAGCAGCTCCGGGACAGGACACACTGAAGCTTTCTTT. It is translated as CASSSGTGHTEAFF. The chain is built from TRBV7-9 and TRBJ1-1; 8 nucleotides line up with TRBD1. V gave up 4 bases and J gave up 3 bases; unmatched junction bases: 4. CDR1 is SEHNR and CDR2 is FQNEAQ in the germline V gene (reference sequence). The length of the CDR3 is 14 residues.

Many counts were recorded for this clonotype. The chain links TRBV12-3 or TRBV12-4 to TRBJ2-2; 9 bases line up with TRBD2. V lost 3 bases to trimming and J lost 6 bases; unmatched junction nucleotides: 5. The CDR3 sequence is 15 residues long. The CDR3 loop reads CASSFLLAGAGELFF. The CDR3 nucleotides read TGTGCCAGCAGTTTTTTACTAGCGGGTGCCGGGGAGCTGTTTTTT.

The table lists this clonotype with many counts. The chain uses TRBV6-4 and TRBJ2-2; D might be TRBD2 (6 bases). Germline CDR1 is MRHNA and CDR2 is SNTAGT. V was trimmed by 6 bases and J by 4 bases, leaving 15 bases between them. The CDR3 is 15 amino acids. The CDR3 nucleotides are TGTGCCAGCAGCGGAGGGGATTCGGGCACCGGGGAGCTGTTTTTT. Amino acid sequence: CASSGGDSGTGELFF.